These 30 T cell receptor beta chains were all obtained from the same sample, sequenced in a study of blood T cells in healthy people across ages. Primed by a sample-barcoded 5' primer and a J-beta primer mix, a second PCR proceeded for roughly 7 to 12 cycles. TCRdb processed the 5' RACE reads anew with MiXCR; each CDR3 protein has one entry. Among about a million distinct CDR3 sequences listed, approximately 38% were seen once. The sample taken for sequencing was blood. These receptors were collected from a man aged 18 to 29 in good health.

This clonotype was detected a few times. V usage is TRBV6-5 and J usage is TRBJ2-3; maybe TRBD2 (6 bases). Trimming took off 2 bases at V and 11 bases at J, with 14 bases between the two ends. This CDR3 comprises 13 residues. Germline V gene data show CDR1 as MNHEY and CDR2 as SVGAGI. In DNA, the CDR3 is TGTGCCAGCAGTTACGGAGGGTTAGCGGAGCAGTATTTT. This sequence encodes CASSYGGLAEQYF.

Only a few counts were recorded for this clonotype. In nucleotides, the CDR3 is TGCGCCAGCAGCCAAAAACAGGGGAGGGGTGACACTGAAGCTTTCTTT. Its protein product is CASSQKQGRGDTEAFF. The V gene is TRBV4-1, the J gene TRBJ1-1; 7 nucleotides match TRBD1. J gave up 3 bases and V 2 bases, and 9 bases lay outside the gene matches. Per the germline V gene, CDR1 is MGHRA and CDR2 is YSYEKL. CDR3 length equals 16 residues.

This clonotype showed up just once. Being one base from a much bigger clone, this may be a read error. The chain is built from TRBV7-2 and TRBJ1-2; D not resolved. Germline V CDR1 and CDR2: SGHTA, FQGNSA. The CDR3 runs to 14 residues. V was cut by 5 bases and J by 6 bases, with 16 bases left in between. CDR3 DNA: TGTGCCAGCAGCCTACGTTCACAGCTAAATGGCTACACCTTC. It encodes CASSLRSQLNGYTF.

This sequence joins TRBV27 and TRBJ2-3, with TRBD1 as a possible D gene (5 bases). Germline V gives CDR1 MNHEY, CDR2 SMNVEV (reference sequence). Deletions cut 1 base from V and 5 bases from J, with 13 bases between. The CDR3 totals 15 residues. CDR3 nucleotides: TGTGCCAGCAGTTTATACCAGGGATTGGGAGATACGCAGTATTTT. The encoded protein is CASSLYQGLGDTQYF.

The CDR3 spells CASRSILNSPLHF. For the CDR3, the DNA is TGCGCCAGCAGATCCATACTCAATTCACCCCTCCACTTT. The rearrangement links TRBV5-1 to TRBJ1-6, with D unclear. Trimming took 5 bases from V and 7 from J, leaving 10 bases between them. The CDR3 covers 13 residues. Germline V CDR1 and CDR2: SGHRS, YFSETQ.

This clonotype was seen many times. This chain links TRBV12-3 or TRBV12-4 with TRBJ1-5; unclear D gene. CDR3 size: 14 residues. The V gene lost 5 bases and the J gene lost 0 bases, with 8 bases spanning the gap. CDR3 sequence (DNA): TGTGCCAGCAGTCTCCAGGATAGCAATCAGCCCCAGCATTTT. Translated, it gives CASSLQDSNQPQHF.

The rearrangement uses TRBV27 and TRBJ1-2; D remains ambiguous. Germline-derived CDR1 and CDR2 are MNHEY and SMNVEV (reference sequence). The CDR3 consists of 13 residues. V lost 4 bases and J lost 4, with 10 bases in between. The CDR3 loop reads CASSYGGAYGYTF. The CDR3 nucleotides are TGTGCCAGCAGTTACGGCGGAGCCTATGGCTACACCTTC.

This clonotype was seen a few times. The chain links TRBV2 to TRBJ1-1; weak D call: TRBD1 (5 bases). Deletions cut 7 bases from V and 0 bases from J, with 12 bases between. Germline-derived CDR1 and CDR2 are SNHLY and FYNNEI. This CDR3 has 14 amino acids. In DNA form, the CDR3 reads TGTGCCAGCAAGCAGGGAAAAATGAACACTGAAGCTTTCTTT. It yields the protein CASKQGKMNTEAFF.

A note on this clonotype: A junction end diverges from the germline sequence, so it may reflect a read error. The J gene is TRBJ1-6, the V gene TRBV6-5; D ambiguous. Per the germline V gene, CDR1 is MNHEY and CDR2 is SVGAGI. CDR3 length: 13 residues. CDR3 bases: TGTGCCAGCAGCCCCACAGTTGGATCACCTCTCCACTTT. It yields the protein CASSPTVGSPLHF.

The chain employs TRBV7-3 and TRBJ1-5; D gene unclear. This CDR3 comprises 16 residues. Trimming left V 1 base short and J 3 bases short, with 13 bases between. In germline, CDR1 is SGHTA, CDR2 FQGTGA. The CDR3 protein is CASSLILLDFNQPQHF. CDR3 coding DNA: TGTGCCAGCAGCTTAATCCTTCTGGACTTCAATCAGCCCCAGCATTTT.

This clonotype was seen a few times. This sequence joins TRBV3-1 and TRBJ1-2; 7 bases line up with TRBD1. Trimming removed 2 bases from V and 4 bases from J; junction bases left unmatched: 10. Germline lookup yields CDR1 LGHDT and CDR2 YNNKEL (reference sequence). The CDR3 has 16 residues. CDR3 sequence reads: CASSQRDREVTYGYTF. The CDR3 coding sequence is TGTGCCAGCAGCCAACGAGACAGGGAAGTGACCTATGGCTACACCTTC.

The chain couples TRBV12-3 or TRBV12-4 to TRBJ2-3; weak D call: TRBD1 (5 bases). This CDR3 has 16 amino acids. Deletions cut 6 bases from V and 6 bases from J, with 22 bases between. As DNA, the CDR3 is TGTGCCAGCAGCATTGACAGACCCTCCTTAGGGGATACGCAGTATTTT. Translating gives CASSIDRPSLGDTQYF.

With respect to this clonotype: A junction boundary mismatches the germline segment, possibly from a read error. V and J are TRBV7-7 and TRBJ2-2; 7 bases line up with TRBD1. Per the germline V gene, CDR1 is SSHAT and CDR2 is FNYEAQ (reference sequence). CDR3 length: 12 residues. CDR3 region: CASRRTGGELFF. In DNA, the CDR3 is TGTGCTAGCAGACGGACAGGCGGGGAGCTGTTTTTT.

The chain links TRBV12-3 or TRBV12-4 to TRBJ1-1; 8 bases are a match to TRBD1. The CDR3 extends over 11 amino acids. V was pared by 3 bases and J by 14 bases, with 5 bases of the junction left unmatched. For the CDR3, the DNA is TGTGCCAGCAGTTTCGGACAGGGCGTATTCTTT. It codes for CASSFGQGVFF.

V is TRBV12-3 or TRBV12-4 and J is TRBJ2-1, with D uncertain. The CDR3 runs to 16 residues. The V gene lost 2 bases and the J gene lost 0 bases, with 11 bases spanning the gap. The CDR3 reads CASSLSSEGSYNEQFF. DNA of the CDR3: TGTGCCAGCAGTTTATCGTCAGAAGGCTCCTACAATGAGCAGTTCTTC.

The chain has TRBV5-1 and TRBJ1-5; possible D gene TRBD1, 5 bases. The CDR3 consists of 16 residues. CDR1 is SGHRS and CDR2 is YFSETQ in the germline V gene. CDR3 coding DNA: TGCGACCGAAGGGCAGGGCAGAATTATAGCAATCAGCCCCAGCATTTT. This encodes CDRRAGQNYSNQPQHF.

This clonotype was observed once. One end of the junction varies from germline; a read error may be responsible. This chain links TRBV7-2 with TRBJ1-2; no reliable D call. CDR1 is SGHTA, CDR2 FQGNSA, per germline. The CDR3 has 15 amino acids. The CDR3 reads CASSLASEGGYGHTF. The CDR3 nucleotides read TGTGCCAGCAGCTTAGCGTCCGAGGGCGGCTATGGCCACACCTTC.

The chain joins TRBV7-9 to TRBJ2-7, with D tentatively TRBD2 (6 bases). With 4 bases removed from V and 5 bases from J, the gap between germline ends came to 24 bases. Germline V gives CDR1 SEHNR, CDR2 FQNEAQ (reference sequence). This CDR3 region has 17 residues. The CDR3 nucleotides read TGTGCCAGCAGCTCGACAATAGATCGGAGGGGACCGGACGAGCAGTACTTC. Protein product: CASSSTIDRRGPDEQYF.

CDR3 amino acids: CASSQLLGLGAGELFF. Written as DNA, the CDR3 is TGCGCCAGCAGCCAACTACTCGGACTCGGCGCCGGGGAGCTGTTTTTT. The chain combines TRBV4-3 with TRBJ2-2; D possibly corresponds to TRBD2 (5 bases). Trimming stripped 2 bases from V and 6 bases from J, with 16 bases between. The CDR3 is made up of 16 amino acids. The germline V gene has CDR1 LGHNA and CDR2 YSLEER.

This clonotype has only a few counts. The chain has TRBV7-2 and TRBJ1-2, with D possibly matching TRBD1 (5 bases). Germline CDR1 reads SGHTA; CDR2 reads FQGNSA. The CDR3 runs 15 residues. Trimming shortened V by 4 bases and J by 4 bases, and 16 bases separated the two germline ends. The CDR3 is CASSSRSGGGYGYTF. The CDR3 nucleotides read TGTGCCAGCAGCTCGAGGTCCGGGGGAGGCTATGGCTACACCTTC. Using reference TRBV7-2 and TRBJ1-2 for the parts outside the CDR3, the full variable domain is GAGVSQSPSNKVTEKGKDVELRCDPISGHTALYWYRQSLGQGLEFLIYFQGNSAPDKSGLPSDRFSAERTGGSVSTLTIQRTQQEDSAVYLCASSSRSGGGYGYTFGSGTRLTVV.

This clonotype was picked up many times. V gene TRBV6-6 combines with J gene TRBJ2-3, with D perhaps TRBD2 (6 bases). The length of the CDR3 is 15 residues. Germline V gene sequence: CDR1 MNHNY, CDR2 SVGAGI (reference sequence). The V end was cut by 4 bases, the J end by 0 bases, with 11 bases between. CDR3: CASSSLLASTDTQYF. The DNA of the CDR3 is TGTGCCAGCAGTTCCCTCCTAGCGAGCACAGATACGCAGTATTTT.

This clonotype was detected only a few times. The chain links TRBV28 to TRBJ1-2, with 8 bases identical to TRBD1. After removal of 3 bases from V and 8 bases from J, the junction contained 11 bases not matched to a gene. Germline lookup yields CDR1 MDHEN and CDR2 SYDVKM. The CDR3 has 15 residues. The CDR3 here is CASSFLTGVYYGYTF. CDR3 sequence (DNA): TGTGCCAGCAGTTTTTTGACAGGGGTCTATTACGGCTACACCTTC.

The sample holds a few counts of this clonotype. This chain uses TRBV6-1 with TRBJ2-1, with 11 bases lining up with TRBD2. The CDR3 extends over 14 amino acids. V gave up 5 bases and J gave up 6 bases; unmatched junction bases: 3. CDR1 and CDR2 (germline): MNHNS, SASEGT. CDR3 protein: CASSSLAGGNEQFF. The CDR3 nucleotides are TGTGCCAGCAGTAGCCTAGCGGGGGGCAATGAGCAGTTCTTC.

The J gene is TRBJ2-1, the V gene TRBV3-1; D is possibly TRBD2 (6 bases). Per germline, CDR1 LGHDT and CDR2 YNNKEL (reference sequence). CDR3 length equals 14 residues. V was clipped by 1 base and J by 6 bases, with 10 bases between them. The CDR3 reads CASSQVGLLNEQFF. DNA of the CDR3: TGTGCCAGCAGCCAAGTGGGACTCCTCAATGAGCAGTTCTTC.

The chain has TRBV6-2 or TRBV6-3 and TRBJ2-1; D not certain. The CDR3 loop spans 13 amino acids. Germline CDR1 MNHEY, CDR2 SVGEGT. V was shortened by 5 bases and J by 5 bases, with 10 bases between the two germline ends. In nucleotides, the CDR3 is TGTGCCAGCAGTCCTGGAGAGAACAATGAGCAGTTCTTC. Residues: CASSPGENNEQFF.

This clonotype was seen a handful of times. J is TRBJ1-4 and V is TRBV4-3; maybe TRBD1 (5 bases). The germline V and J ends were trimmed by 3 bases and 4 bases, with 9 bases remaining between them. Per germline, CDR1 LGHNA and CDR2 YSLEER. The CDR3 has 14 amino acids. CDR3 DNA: TGCGCCAGCAGCCAGGGGCTAGGTAATGAAAAACTGTTTTTT. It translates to CASSQGLGNEKLFF.

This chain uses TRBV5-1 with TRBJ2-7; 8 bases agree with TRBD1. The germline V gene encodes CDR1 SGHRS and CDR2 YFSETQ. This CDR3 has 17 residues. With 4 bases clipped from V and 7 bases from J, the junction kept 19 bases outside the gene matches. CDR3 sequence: CASSTTGASPNYNEQYF. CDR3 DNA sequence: TGCGCCAGCAGCACGACAGGGGCCTCTCCAAATTACAATGAGCAGTACTTC.

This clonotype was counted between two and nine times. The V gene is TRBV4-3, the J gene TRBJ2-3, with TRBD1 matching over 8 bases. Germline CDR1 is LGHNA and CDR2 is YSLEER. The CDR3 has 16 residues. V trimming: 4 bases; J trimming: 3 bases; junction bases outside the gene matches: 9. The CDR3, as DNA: TGCGCCAGCAGCCCGTCGACAGGGGTAGTAACAGATACGCAGTATTTT. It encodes CASSPSTGVVTDTQYF.

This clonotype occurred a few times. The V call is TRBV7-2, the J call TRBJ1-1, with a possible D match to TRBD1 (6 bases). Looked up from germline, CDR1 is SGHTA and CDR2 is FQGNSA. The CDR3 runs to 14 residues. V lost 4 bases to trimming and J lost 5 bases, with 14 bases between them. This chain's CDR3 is CASSSPQTGTEAFF. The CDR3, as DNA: TGTGCCAGCAGCTCCCCCCAGACAGGAACTGAAGCTTTCTTT.

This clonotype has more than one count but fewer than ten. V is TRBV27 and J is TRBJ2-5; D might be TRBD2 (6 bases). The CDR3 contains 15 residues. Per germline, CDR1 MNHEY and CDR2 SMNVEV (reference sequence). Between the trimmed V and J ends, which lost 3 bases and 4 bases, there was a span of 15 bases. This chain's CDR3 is CASSFRGRGGETQYF. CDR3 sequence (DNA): TGTGCCAGCAGTTTCCGCGGACGGGGAGGAGAGACCCAGTACTTC.